These 5 T cell receptor beta chains were all obtained from the same sample, sequenced in a study of T cells in Graves' hyperthyroidism and ophthalmopathy. TCR beta CDR3 sequences were amplified from RNA transcripts. With the HTBI primer set, the TCR CDR3 went through a first round of RT-PCR. TCRdb itself ran the multiplex PCR reads through MiXCR, one entry per CDR3 protein. Among fewer than 600,000 distinct CDR3 sequences listed, around 14% were seen once. The specimen was blood. The receptors stem from a woman aged 18-29 years with Graves' hyperthyroidism.

For the CDR3, the DNA is TGTGCCAGCAGCCCCATAGATAGCTCCTACAATGAGCAGTTCTTC. It yields the protein CASSPIDSSYNEQFF. V and J are TRBV3-1 and TRBJ2-1; D is unclear. This CDR3 spans 15 amino acids. Per germline, CDR1 LGHDT and CDR2 YNNKEL (reference sequence). V was clipped by 4 bases and J by 0 bases, with 10 bases between them.

This clonotype was counted ten times or more. This chain joins TRBV12-3 or TRBV12-4 and TRBJ2-1; D not certain. This CDR3 comprises 15 residues. V was trimmed by 7 bases and J by 0 bases, leaving 13 bases between them. Here the CDR3 reads CASTIEVSSYNEQFF. CDR3 sequence (DNA): TGTGCCAGCACCATTGAAGTGAGCTCCTACAATGAGCAGTTCTTC.

This clonotype was counted at least ten times. One junction end disagrees with the germline gene, perhaps due to a read error. V is TRBV6-5 and J is TRBJ2-1; D is unclear. The CDR3 runs to 14 residues. Germline V CDR1 and CDR2: MNHEY, SVGAGI. CDR3: CASRYYHSYNEQFF. CDR3 nucleotides: TGTGCCAGCAGGTACTACCACTCCTACAATGAGCAGTTCTTC.

This clonotype was seen at least ten times. This chain uses TRBV5-1 with TRBJ2-3, with TRBD2 matching 11 bases. V dropped 0 bases and J dropped 3; count of bases not matched to a gene: 3. The CDR3 totals 16 residues. Germline V gives CDR1 SGHRS, CDR2 YFSETQ. Here the CDR3 DNA reads TGCGCCAGCAGCTTGGATCTAGCGGGAGGTACAGATACGCAGTATTTT. Translated, it gives CASSLDLAGGTDTQYF.

In its sample, this clonotype was seen many times. This chain connects TRBV12-3 or TRBV12-4 to TRBJ2-7; TRBD1 matches 10 bases. With 5 bases clipped from V and 6 bases from J, the junction kept 10 bases outside the gene matches. The CDR3 is 15 amino acids. The DNA of the CDR3 is TGTGCCAGCAGTCGCCGCGGGACAGGGGTGGCCGAGCAGTACTTC. It translates to CASSRRGTGVAEQYF.